These T cell receptor beta chains were read from a single sample in a study of T cell changes during pregnancy in multiple sclerosis. Assay used: immunoSEQ multiplex PCR; TCRdb lists only in-frame clones, some missing. The top ten hold around 0.89% of the sample, which has tens of thousands of clones, 80% to 95% seen once. The starting material was peripheral blood, obtained after pregnancy. Receptor source: a female donor with multiple sclerosis, enrolled in a pregnancy study. Each CDR3 is given with its conserved first and last residue. The order of the fields is J gene, clone size, V gene, D gene, CDR3 DNA, CDR3 protein. D genes are given only for firm matches. Clone size, where shown, is once, few, many, or a class for clones that have expanded.

j_gene: TRBJ2-3
abundance: .
v_gene: TRBV7-2
d_gene: .
CDR3nt: TGTGCCAGCAGCGCGAGACAGGGAGGTAGCACAGATACGCAGTATTTT
CDR3aa: CASSARQGGSTDTQYF

j_gene: TRBJ2-3
abundance: .
v_gene: TRBV4-1
d_gene: TRBD1
CDR3nt: TGCGCCAGCAGCCCCAGACAGGGGGGGACAGATACGCAGTATTTT
CDR3aa: CASSPRQGGTDTQYF

j_gene: TRBJ1-6
abundance: .
v_gene: TRBV7-3
d_gene: .
CDR3nt: TGTGCCAGCAGCTTAGTAGGGGCAGATAATTCACCCCTCCACTTT
CDR3aa: CASSLVGADNSPLHF

j_gene: TRBJ2-7
abundance: .
v_gene: TRBV15
d_gene: .
CDR3nt: TGTGCCACCAGCAGAGACAGGCATCGCTACGAGCAGTACTTC
CDR3aa: CATSRDRHRYEQYF

j_gene: TRBJ2-2
abundance: .
v_gene: TRBV6-5
d_gene: .
CDR3nt: TGTGCCAGCAGTTACCAGGGGACCACCGGGGAGCTGTTTTTT
CDR3aa: CASSYQGTTGELFF

j_gene: TRBJ1-2
abundance: .
v_gene: TRBV18
d_gene: TRBD1
CDR3nt: TGTGCCAGCTCACCACCGACTGGGACAGGGGACTATGGCTACACCTTC
CDR3aa: CASSPPTGTGDYGYTF

j_gene: TRBJ2-2
abundance: .
v_gene: TRBV11-2
d_gene: TRBD1
CDR3nt: TGTGCCAGCAGCCCCGGACAGGGGGCCGGGGAGCTGTTTTTT
CDR3aa: CASSPGQGAGELFF

j_gene: TRBJ2-5
abundance: once
v_gene: TRBV4-3
d_gene: TRBD1
CDR3nt: TGCGCCAGCAGCCAAGAGGGGACAGGGGTCGCGGGGGCCCAGTACTTC
CDR3aa: CASSQEGTGVAGAQYF

j_gene: TRBJ2-3
abundance: .
v_gene: TRBV5-5
d_gene: TRBD2
CDR3nt: TGTGCCAGCAGCCTAGGGACTAGCGGGGGGCCCCGCACAGATACGCAGTATTTT
CDR3aa: CASSLGTSGGPRTDTQYF

j_gene: TRBJ2-4
abundance: .
v_gene: TRBV9
d_gene: TRBD1
CDR3nt: TGTGCCAGCAGCGAAGGACAGGGGCTAGCCAAAAACATTCAGTACTTC
CDR3aa: CASSEGQGLAKNIQYF

j_gene: TRBJ1-4
abundance: .
v_gene: TRBV25-1
d_gene: TRBD1
CDR3nt: TGTGCCAGCGCCCGAGCGGGCAGGGGGGCGTTAGGTGAAAAACTGTTTTTT
CDR3aa: CASARAGRGALGEKLFF

j_gene: TRBJ1-4
abundance: .
v_gene: TRBV6-5
d_gene: .
CDR3nt: TGTGCCAGCAGTTACGCCGGGACATCAAATGAAAAACTGTTTTTT
CDR3aa: CASSYAGTSNEKLFF

j_gene: TRBJ1-1
abundance: .
v_gene: TRBV7-9
d_gene: .
CDR3nt: TGTGCCAGCAGCCCCCGCGGGGGAGCTTTCTTT
CDR3aa: CASSPRGGAFF

j_gene: TRBJ1-1
abundance: .
v_gene: TRBV7-3
d_gene: .
CDR3nt: TGTGCCAGCAGCTCCACGACTGGTAACACTGAAGCTTTCTTT
CDR3aa: CASSSTTGNTEAFF

j_gene: TRBJ2-3
abundance: .
v_gene: TRBV2
d_gene: .
CDR3nt: TGTGCCAGCGAGGCTTCTCTCACAGATACGCAGTATTTT
CDR3aa: CASEASLTDTQYF

j_gene: TRBJ2-5
abundance: .
v_gene: TRBV5-4
d_gene: .
CDR3nt: TGTGCCAGCGCTCAGGGCCTCGGGGAGACCCAGTACTTC
CDR3aa: CASAQGLGETQYF

j_gene: TRBJ1-5
abundance: .
v_gene: TRBV11-2
d_gene: .
CDR3nt: TGTGCCAGCAGCCTCTATAGCAATCAGCCCCAGCATTTT
CDR3aa: CASSLYSNQPQHF

j_gene: TRBJ2-1
abundance: .
v_gene: TRBV6-4
d_gene: .
CDR3nt: TGTGCCAGCAGTGAGTCAGGAGGGCAGTACAATGAGCAGTTCTTC
CDR3aa: CASSESGGQYNEQFF

j_gene: TRBJ2-1
abundance: .
v_gene: TRBV5-1
d_gene: .
CDR3nt: TGCGCCAGCAGCTTGGGAGGAAATGAGCAGTTCTTC
CDR3aa: CASSLGGNEQFF

j_gene: TRBJ2-7
abundance: .
v_gene: TRBV12-5
d_gene: .
CDR3nt: TGTGCTAGTGGTTTGGTACACGGAGGGGAGCACTTC
CDR3aa: CASGLVHGGEHF

j_gene: TRBJ2-1
abundance: .
v_gene: TRBV21-1
d_gene: .
CDR3nt: TGTGCCAGCAGCAAAGGGGCGGTCAGCGGGGCCTCGAGCTCCTACAATGAGCAGTTCTTC
CDR3aa: CASSKGAVSGASSSYNEQFF

j_gene: TRBJ1-1
abundance: .
v_gene: TRBV18
d_gene: .
CDR3nt: TGTGCCAGCTCACCACCGCGGCCGGGACAAACGAACACTGAAGCTTTCTTT
CDR3aa: CASSPPRPGQTNTEAFF

j_gene: TRBJ1-2
abundance: .
v_gene: TRBV10-3
d_gene: .
CDR3nt: TGTGCCATCAGTTTCGGGGGGCCGGGCTACACCTTC
CDR3aa: CAISFGGPGYTF

j_gene: TRBJ2-2
abundance: .
v_gene: TRBV4-2
d_gene: TRBD1
CDR3nt: TGTGCCAGCAGCCATACGGGACAGGGGTACGGGGAGCTGTTTTTT
CDR3aa: CASSHTGQGYGELFF

j_gene: TRBJ2-7
abundance: .
v_gene: TRBV15
d_gene: .
CDR3nt: TGTGCCACCAGAAGCCTAGCGGAGGGGGACGAGCAGTACTTC
CDR3aa: CATRSLAEGDEQYF

j_gene: TRBJ2-5
abundance: .
v_gene: TRBV4-3
d_gene: TRBD2
CDR3nt: TGCGCCAGCAGCCAAGCGGGGGGCGGGGGGCAATACCAAGAGACCCAGTACTTC
CDR3aa: CASSQAGGGGQYQETQYF

j_gene: TRBJ2-7
abundance: .
v_gene: TRBV11-1
d_gene: TRBD1
CDR3nt: TGTGCCAGCAGCTTAATGGGACAGGGGTATGTTTACGAGCAGTACTTC
CDR3aa: CASSLMGQGYVYEQYF

j_gene: TRBJ1-5
abundance: .
v_gene: TRBV30
d_gene: TRBD1
CDR3nt: TGTGCCTGGAGTGCCGGGGCAGGGGGACAGCCCCAGCATTTT
CDR3aa: CAWSAGAGGQPQHF

j_gene: TRBJ2-7
abundance: few
v_gene: TRBV7-2
d_gene: TRBD2
CDR3nt: TGTGCCAGCAGCTTAGGTTTAGCGGGCCCCTCCGAGCAGTACTTC
CDR3aa: CASSLGLAGPSEQYF

j_gene: TRBJ2-5
abundance: once
v_gene: TRBV4-2
d_gene: .
CDR3nt: TGTGCCAGCAGCCCCGCTCAGTGGGGACAAGAAGAGACCCAGTACTTC
CDR3aa: CASSPAQWGQEETQYF

j_gene: TRBJ1-1
abundance: .
v_gene: TRBV7-9
d_gene: .
CDR3nt: TGTGCCAGCAGCTTAGCCCCTATCCCTGAAGCTTTCTTT
CDR3aa: CASSLAPIPEAFF

j_gene: TRBJ2-5
abundance: .
v_gene: TRBV11-1
d_gene: TRBD1
CDR3nt: TGTGCCAGCAGCCGTCCCAGGGGGCAAGAGACCCAGTACTTC
CDR3aa: CASSRPRGQETQYF

j_gene: TRBJ1-6
abundance: few
v_gene: TRBV27
d_gene: TRBD1
CDR3nt: TGTGCCAGCAGTTACCGACAGGGGTTATGGTCACCCCTCCACTTT
CDR3aa: CASSYRQGLWSPLHF

j_gene: TRBJ2-1
abundance: .
v_gene: TRBV5-8
d_gene: .
CDR3nt: TGTGCCAGCAGCTGGGGACAGCGGCGGGGTAATGAGCAGTTCTTC
CDR3aa: CASSWGQRRGNEQFF

j_gene: TRBJ1-2
abundance: .
v_gene: TRBV6-1
d_gene: .
CDR3nt: TGTGCCAGCAGTGAACCCGGACGACTGGGGATGGAGGACTATGGCTACACCTTC
CDR3aa: CASSEPGRLGMEDYGYTF

j_gene: TRBJ2-3
abundance: .
v_gene: TRBV7-9
d_gene: .
CDR3nt: TGTGCCAGCAGCCTGGGGAGGGGGGGCACAGATACGCAGTATTTT
CDR3aa: CASSLGRGGTDTQYF

j_gene: TRBJ2-1
abundance: .
v_gene: TRBV7-7
d_gene: .
CDR3nt: TGTGCTAGCAGCCCTTTCGGGGTAACGAGCTCCTACAATGAGCAGTTCTTC
CDR3aa: CASSPFGVTSSYNEQFF